This T cell receptor (delta chain) appears in the sequencing data of a study of gamma-delta T cells after stem cell transplantation (TCRdb year 2016). Library preparation employed RT-PCR. The sequencer listed for this sample is Illumina MiSeq. Clonotypes were called again by TCRdb from the public reads via CATT, and duplicate nucleotide sequences were then merged into one entry. The sample profile shows some 1,400 delta-chain clones; roughly 2.2% of them were found once. Around two thirds of the sample goes to the ten largest clones. Trimming leaves V shorter by 4 bases and J shorter by 0 bases, with the junction holding 25 bases beyond the gene matches. The CDR3 starts with the cysteine, ends with the phenylalanine, and has 23 residues. Only the CDR3 DNA stays, 69 bases, in frame from base 1. From a lookup of the germline V gene, CDR1 and CDR2 are TSWWSYY and QGS. Points on this clone: The clone's antigen remains unknown. The protein TCRdb gives is from a much larger clone and does not agree with this DNA's translation at residue 12, likely a read error; the protein shown here comes from the DNA.

Sequenced material: gamma-delta T cells. The V and J segments used are TRDV1 and TRDJ2, and 8 bases in between align with TRDD3. The sequence came from a human donor. It is not recorded whose cells these are; they may come from a transplant donor. The DNA sequence is as follows: TGTGCTCTTGGGGTAATACTATTCTTCGATTCAGTACTGGGGGTTCCTTTGACAGCACAACTCTTCTTT. It specifies CALGVILFFDSVLGVPLTAQLFF.